This TCR beta chain originates from a study of T-cell memory formation after mild COVID-19. CDR3 length: 15 amino acids. The V end lost 0 bases, the J end lost 7 bases, and 13 bases lay between the germline ends. CDR1 LGHNA and CDR2 YSLEER come from the germline V gene. Using its own MiXCR run on the 5' RACE reads, TCRdb lists one record per CDR3 protein. The sample lists under 300,000 distinct CDR3 sequences; 8% to 9% were seen once. The specimen sequenced was PBMCs or a T cell subset sorted from them (not recorded which). The TCR was taken from a man aged 18 to 29 who had mild COVID-19 (a few samples of this study predate the infection). Cell type and time point are not known. The chain is built from TRBV4-3 and TRBJ2-1; TRBD2 might be the D (6 bases). CDR3 sequence (DNA): TGCGCCAGCAGCCAAGAAGTAGGGACTCCGAATGAGCAGTTCTTC. Translated: CASSQEVGTPNEQFF.